This T cell receptor beta chain was sequenced in a study of ipilimumab plus nivolumab after autologous stem cell transplantation. Study-level background: DLBCL patients had primary refractory or relapsed disease. Study-level results: Authors suggest TCR repertoire, Treg phenotype and gut microbiota support further study.

Libraries were prepared by immunoSEQ multiplex PCR; TCRdb keeps only in-frame clonotypes and omits some of them. The table lists fewer than 85,000 clones, 65% to 85% of them singletons, with more than 2% in the top ten. Remarks on this clone: The target antigen is unknown.

The receptor's source is a male donor with diffuse large B-cell lymphoma. The sequences come from PBMCs, collected in a trial of ipilimumab plus nivolumab as post-transplant consolidation.

The CDR3 region is CASSLEASRAKETQYF. The CDR3 bases are TGTGCCAGCAGCTTGGAGGCTAGCCGTGCGAAGGAGACCCAGTACTTC. The V and J genes are TRBV5-4 and TRBJ2-5; TRBD2 is a possible D gene (5 bases). The CDR3 sequence is 16 residues long. CDR1 SGHNT and CDR2 YYREEE come from the germline V gene (reference sequence). The germline V and J ends were trimmed by 0 bases and 5 bases, with 17 bases remaining between them.